This T cell receptor (beta chain) appears in the sequencing data of a study of CD8 T cells in ankylosing spondylitis. Comment on this clonotype: Its antigen is not known.

V lost 4 bases, J lost 1 base, and 9 bases lay in between. CDR3 length: 14 amino acids. Germline-derived CDR1 and CDR2 are KGHDR and SFDVKD. The study, taken as a whole, reports: What seemed typical of ankylosing spondylitis blood was a TCR beta motif built from 7 or 8 highly homologous variants.

TCRdb re-called the 5' RACE reads with MiXCR, one entry per CDR3 protein. This sample has roughly 90,000 distinct CDR3 sequences; approximately 8.9% occur once, and the top ten carry approximately 30%. This clonotype originated in a male donor with ankylosing spondylitis. J is TRBJ1-1 and V is TRBV24-1; D call uncertain. Source material: blood, either unsorted or a sorted T cell fraction (not recorded which). In nucleotides, the CDR3 is TGTGCCACCAGTGAGAACAGCCAGAACACTGAAGCTTTCTTT. Protein product: CATSENSQNTEAFF.